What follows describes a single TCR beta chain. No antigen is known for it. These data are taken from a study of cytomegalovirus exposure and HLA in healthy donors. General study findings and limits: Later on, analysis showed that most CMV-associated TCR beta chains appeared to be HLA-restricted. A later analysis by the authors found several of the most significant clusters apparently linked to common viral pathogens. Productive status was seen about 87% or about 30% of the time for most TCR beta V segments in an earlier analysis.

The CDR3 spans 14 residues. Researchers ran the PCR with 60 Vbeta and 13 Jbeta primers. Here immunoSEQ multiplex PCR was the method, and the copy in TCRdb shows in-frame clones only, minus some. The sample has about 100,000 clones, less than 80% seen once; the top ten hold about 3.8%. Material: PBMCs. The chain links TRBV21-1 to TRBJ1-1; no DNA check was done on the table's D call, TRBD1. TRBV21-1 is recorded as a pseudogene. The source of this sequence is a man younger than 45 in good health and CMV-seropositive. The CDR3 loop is CASRPGQEATEAFF. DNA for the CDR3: TGTGCCAGCAGGCCGGGACAGGAGGCAACTGAAGCTTTCTTT.